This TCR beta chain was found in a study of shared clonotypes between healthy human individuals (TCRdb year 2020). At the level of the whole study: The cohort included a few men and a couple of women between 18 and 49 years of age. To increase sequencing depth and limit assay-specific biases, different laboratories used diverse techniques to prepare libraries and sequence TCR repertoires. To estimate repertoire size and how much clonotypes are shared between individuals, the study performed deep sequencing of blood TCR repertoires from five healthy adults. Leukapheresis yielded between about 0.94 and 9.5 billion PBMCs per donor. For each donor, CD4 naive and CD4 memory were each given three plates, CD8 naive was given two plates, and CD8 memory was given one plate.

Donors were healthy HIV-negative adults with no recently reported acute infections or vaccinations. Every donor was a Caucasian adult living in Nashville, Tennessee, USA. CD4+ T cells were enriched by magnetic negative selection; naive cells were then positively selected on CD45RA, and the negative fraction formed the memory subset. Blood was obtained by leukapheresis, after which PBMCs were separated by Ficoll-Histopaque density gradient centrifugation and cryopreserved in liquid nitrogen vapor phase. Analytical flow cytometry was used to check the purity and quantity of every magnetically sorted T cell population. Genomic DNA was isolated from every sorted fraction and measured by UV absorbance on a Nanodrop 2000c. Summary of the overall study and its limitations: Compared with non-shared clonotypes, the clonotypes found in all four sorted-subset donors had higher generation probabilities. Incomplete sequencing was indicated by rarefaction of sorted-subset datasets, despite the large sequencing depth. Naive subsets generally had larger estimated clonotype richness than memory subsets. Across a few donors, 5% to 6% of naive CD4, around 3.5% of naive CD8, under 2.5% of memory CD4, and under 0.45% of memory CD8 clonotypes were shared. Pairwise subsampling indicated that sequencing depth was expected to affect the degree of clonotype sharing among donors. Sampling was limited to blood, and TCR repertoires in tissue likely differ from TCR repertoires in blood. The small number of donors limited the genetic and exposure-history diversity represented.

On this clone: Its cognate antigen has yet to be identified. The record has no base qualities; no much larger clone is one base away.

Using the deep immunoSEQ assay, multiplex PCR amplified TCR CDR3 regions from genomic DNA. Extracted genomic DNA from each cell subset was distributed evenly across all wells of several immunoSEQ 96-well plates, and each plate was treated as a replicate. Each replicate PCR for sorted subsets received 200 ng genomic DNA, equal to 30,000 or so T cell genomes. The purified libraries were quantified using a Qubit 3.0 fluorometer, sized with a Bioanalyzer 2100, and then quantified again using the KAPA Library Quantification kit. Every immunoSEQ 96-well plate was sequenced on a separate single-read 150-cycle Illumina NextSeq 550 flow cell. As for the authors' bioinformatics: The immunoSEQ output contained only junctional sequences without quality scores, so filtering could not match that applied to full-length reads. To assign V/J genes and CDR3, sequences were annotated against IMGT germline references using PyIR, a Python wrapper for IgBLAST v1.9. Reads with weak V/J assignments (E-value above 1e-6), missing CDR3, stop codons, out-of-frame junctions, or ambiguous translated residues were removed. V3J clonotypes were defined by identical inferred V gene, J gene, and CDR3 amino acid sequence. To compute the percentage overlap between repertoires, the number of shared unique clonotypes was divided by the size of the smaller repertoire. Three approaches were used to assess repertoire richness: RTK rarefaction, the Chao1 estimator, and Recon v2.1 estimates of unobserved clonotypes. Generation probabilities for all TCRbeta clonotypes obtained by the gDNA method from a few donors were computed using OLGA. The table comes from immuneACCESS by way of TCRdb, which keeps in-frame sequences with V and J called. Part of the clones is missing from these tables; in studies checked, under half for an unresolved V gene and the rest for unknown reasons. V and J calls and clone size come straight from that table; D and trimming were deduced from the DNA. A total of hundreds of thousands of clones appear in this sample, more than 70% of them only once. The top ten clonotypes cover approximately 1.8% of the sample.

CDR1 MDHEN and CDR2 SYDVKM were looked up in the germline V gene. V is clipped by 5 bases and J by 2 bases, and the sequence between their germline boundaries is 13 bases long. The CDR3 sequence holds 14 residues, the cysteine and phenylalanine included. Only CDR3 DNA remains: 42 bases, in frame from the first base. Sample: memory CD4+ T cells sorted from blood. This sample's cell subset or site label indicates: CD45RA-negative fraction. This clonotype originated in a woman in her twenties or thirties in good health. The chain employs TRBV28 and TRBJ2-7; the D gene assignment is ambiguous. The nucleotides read TGTGCCAGCAGTGACCTTGTCGTTACCTACGAGCAGTACTTC. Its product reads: CASSDLVVTYEQYF.